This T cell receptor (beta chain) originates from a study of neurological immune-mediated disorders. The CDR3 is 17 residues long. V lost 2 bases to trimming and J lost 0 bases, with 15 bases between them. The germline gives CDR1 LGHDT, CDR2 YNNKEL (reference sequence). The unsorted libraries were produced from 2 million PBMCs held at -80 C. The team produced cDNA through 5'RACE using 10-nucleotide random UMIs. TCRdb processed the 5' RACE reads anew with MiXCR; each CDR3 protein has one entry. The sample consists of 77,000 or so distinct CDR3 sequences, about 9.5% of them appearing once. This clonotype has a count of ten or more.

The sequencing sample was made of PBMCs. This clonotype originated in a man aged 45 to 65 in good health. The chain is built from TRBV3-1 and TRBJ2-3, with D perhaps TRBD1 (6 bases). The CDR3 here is CASSQPPRQDSTDTQYF. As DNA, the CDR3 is TGTGCCAGCAGCCAACCCCCCCGACAGGACAGCACAGATACGCAGTATTTT.